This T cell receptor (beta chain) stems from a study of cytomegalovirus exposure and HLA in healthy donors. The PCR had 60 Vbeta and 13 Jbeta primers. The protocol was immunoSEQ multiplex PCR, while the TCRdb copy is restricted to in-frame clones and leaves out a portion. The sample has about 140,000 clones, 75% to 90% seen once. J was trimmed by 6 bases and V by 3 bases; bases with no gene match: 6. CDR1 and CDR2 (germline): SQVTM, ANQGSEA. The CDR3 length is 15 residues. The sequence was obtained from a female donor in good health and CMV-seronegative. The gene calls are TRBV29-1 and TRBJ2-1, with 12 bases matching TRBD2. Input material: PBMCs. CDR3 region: CSVEGGLAGFNEQFF. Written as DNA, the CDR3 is TGCAGCGTTGAGGGGGGACTAGCGGGTTTCAATGAGCAGTTCTTC.